Listed below are T cell receptor beta chains from one sample, sequenced in a study of T-cell memory formation after mild COVID-19. TCRdb redid the calling of the 5' RACE reads with MiXCR, one entry per CDR3 protein. The table includes approximately 570,000 distinct CDR3 sequences, roughly 18% detected once. Specimen: PBMCs or a T cell subset sorted from them (not recorded which). These receptors were obtained from an adult woman who had mild COVID-19 (a few samples of this study predate the infection). Cell type and time point are not known. CDR3s include the opening cysteine and the closing phenylalanine or tryptophan. A D gene is named only where the DNA matches it firmly. The size field is filled for only some rows; it gives once, few, many or a size class.

TRBJ2-7,few,-,TRBV20-1,TGCAGTGCTAGATCACAGGGTTCCCTCACCTACGAGCAGTACTTC,CSARSQGSLTYEQYF
TRBJ1-2,few,-,TRBV15,TGTGCCACCAGCAGAGACAGTCAAAACTATGGCTACACCTTC,CATSRDSQNYGYTF
TRBJ2-2,once,-,TRBV3-1,TGTGCCAGCAGCCAACTTACTATGCGGGACACCGGGGAGCTGTTTTTT,CASSQLTMRDTGELFF
TRBJ2-1,few,-,TRBV7-2,TGTGCCAGCAGCTTAGACGCGAGGCGGGTCGGTGAGCAGTTCTTC,CASSLDARRVGEQFF
TRBJ2-1,-,TRBD2,TRBV3-1,TGTGCCAGCAGCCAAGGACTAGCAGACAATGAGCAGTTCTTC,CASSQGLADNEQFF
TRBJ1-1,few,-,TRBV11-3,TGTGCCAGCAAGGGACGGGGGGACACTGAAGCTTTCTTT,CASKGRGDTEAFF
TRBJ2-5,few,-,TRBV4-2,TGTGCCAGCAGCCAAGACGGGGACACCAGTGGGACCCAGTACTTC,CASSQDGDTSGTQYF
TRBJ2-2,many,-,TRBV2,TGTGCCAGCAGTGCCCGGGTTGTCGGGGAGCTGTTTTTT,CASSARVVGELFF
TRBJ1-2,-,-,TRBV20-1,TGCAGTGCTATTACAGTGGTCCCTAACTATGGCTACACCTTC,CSAITVVPNYGYTF
TRBJ2-1,few,-,TRBV20-1,TGCAGTGCTAGAGATCGGGGTGGCCAGGGTGGCTACAATGAGCAGTTCTTC,CSARDRGGQGGYNEQFF
TRBJ2-3,few,TRBD2,TRBV7-3,TGTGCCAGCAGCTTATCCCCCGGACTAGCAGCTATCACAGATACGCAGTATTTT,CASSLSPGLAAITDTQYF
TRBJ2-1,-,TRBD2,TRBV30,TGTGCCTGGAGTGTAGAATCGTTGGGAACTAGCGGGGGGAAAGGGTGGTTGTTCAATGAGCAGTTCTTC,CAWSVESLGTSGGKGWLFNEQFF
TRBJ2-2,few,TRBD2,TRBV7-6,TGTGCCAGCAGTCTAGGCATTAGCGGGTATGCGAACACCGGGGAGCTGTTTTTT,CASSLGISGYANTGELFF
TRBJ1-1,-,-,TRBV2,TGTGCCAGCAGTGAAGACCGGGTCCCTGGCACTGAAGCTTTCTTT,CASSEDRVPGTEAFF
TRBJ2-1,few,-,TRBV24-1,TGTGCCACCAGTGAGACCCCTTTCTCGAATGAGCAGTTCTTC,CATSETPFSNEQFF
TRBJ1-1,few,TRBD1,TRBV20-1,TGCAGTGCTAGAGATAAGGGACAGGCGAACACTGAAGCTTTCTTT,CSARDKGQANTEAFF
TRBJ2-3,few,-,TRBV11-2,TGTGCCAGCAGCTTACTTAGCGGACGCACAGATACGCAGTATTTT,CASSLLSGRTDTQYF
TRBJ1-2,-,TRBD1,TRBV6-6,TGTGCCAGCAGTTACGACGGGACAGGGGAAGGCTACACCTTC,CASSYDGTGEGYTF
TRBJ1-1,-,-,TRBV7-9,TGTGCCAGCAGCTTGACAACTGGGACCACTGAAGCTTTCTTT,CASSLTTGTTEAFF
TRBJ2-5,many,-,TRBV7-9,TGTGCCAGCAGCCCGACATACAGAGGGGGGCAAGAAGAGACCCAGTACTTC,CASSPTYRGGQEETQYF
TRBJ1-1,-,-,TRBV30,TGTGCCGGAGACCTTCAGGGGTCGGTATGGACTGAAGCTTTCTTT,CAGDLQGSVWTEAFF
TRBJ1-5,-,-,TRBV27,TGTGCCAGCAGTTTACGGGAGGATCAGCCCCAGCATTTT,CASSLREDQPQHF
TRBJ2-2,-,TRBD2,TRBV7-8,TGTGCCAGCAGCTACCCACTAGCGGGAGTATATACCGGGGAGCTGTTTTTT,CASSYPLAGVYTGELFF
TRBJ2-1,few,-,TRBV6-4,TGTGCCAGCAGTCCAGGGCCTACCTACAATGAGCAGTTCTTC,CASSPGPTYNEQFF
TRBJ2-3,many,-,TRBV3-1,TGTGCCAGCAGCCAAACAGATACGCAGTATTTT,CASSQTDTQYF
TRBJ2-1,few,-,TRBV7-8,TGTGCCAGCAGCCCTGAGGCAGGCTCCTGGAATGAGCAGTTCTTC,CASSPEAGSWNEQFF
TRBJ2-2,few,-,TRBV24-1,TGTGCCACCAGTGTCGACGGTTACACCGGGGAGCTGTTTTTT,CATSVDGYTGELFF
TRBJ2-3,-,TRBD2,TRBV5-4,TGTGCCAGCAGCTTGGTAGGATTAGCGGGGGGGCCGGGAGATACGCAGTATTTT,CASSLVGLAGGPGDTQYF
TRBJ1-1,few,TRBD1,TRBV19,TGTGCCAGTAGTATGACAGGGTGGACTGAAGCTTTCTTT,CASSMTGWTEAFF
TRBJ1-6,-,-,TRBV20-1,TGCAGTGCGCTCCCGGACTGGAGCTCCTATAATTCACCCCTCCACTTT,CSALPDWSSYNSPLHF
TRBJ2-6,-,TRBD1,TRBV7-9,TGTGCCAGCAGCTTAGGGGACAGGGTCAGGGGCCCTGGGGCCAACGTCCTGACTTTC,CASSLGDRVRGPGANVLTF
TRBJ1-2,-,-,TRBV13,TGTGCCAGCAGCTCCCAGTTTCAGACCGGCTACACCTTC,CASSSQFQTGYTF
TRBJ2-7,-,TRBD2,TRBV12-3/TRBV12-4,TGTGCCAGCCCGCAGCGGGAGAGTATCTACGAGCAGTACTTC,CASPQRESIYEQYF
TRBJ1-1,few,-,TRBV20-1,TGCAGTGCTAGGAATCCGAAATGGGACACTGAAGCTTTCTTT,CSARNPKWDTEAFF
TRBJ2-7,many,-,TRBV5-1,TGTGCCAGCAGTCTTCAGGGGACCTACGAGCAGTACTTC,CASSLQGTYEQYF
TRBJ1-1,-,TRBD1,TRBV5-1,TGCGCCAGCAGCCGTGACAGGGCGGAACACACTGAAGCTTTCTTT,CASSRDRAEHTEAFF
TRBJ2-3,few,TRBD2,TRBV2,TGTGCCAGTTATAGCGGGAGCGGCACAGATACGCAGTATTTT,CASYSGSGTDTQYF
TRBJ2-3,-,TRBD2,TRBV20-1,TGCAGTGCTCCCAACCCGATGATAAGACTAGCGGGGATAACAGATACGCAGTATTTT,CSAPNPMIRLAGITDTQYF
TRBJ2-5,-,-,TRBV4-2,TGTGCCAGCAGCCAAGAGCAGGCTATTCAAGAGACCCAGTACTTC,CASSQEQAIQETQYF
TRBJ2-7,-,-,TRBV20-1,TGCAGTGCAAGCCCAGGATCAACCTACGAGCAGTACTTC,CSASPGSTYEQYF
TRBJ1-2,few,-,TRBV30,TGTGCCTGGAGTGGAGGGGTCTATGGCTACACCTTC,CAWSGGVYGYTF
TRBJ2-3,-,-,TRBV5-1,TGCGCCAGCAGCTTGGTAGTCGGGGGGCGCACAGATACGCAGTATTTT,CASSLVVGGRTDTQYF
TRBJ2-5,-,-,TRBV5-1,TGCGCCAGCAGCCCGAATTATGCGGGGAGGGAGACCCAGTACTTC,CASSPNYAGRETQYF
TRBJ1-1,few,-,TRBV29-1,TGCAGCGTTGTGACCCTGAACACTGAAGCTTTCTTT,CSVVTLNTEAFF
TRBJ2-1,-,TRBD1,TRBV5-1,TGCGCCAGCAGCCCCGGTGGGACAGGAGATGAGCAGTTCTTC,CASSPGGTGDEQFF
TRBJ2-1,few,TRBD2,TRBV4-3,TGCGCCAGCAGCCAAGATGACTCAACTAGCGGGAGAGACAATGAGCAGTTCTTC,CASSQDDSTSGRDNEQFF